The sequence of this T cell receptor (beta chain) was determined in a study of persistence of HIV-infected CD4 T cells. Overall study context: Multiple blood draws of up to about 200 mL, except a couple of donors with single leukapheresis. Study results and caveats: CMV- and Gag-responding cells had lower TCRbeta richness than CD3/CD28-responding cells.

Cells were stimulated with overlapping HIV-1 Gag 15-mer peptides. CD40L/CD69 double-negative CD45RO-high memory CD4+ T cells were collected. Donors were HIV-1-infected adults who began suppressive ART during chronic infection. Stimulated PBMCs had first been depleted of CD8+ T cells. V lost 5 bases to trimming and J lost 6 bases; unmatched junction nucleotides: 4. This CDR3 has 15 residues. Germline V gene lookup returns CDR1 KGHSH and CDR2 LQKENI. Comments on this clone: The antigen remains unidentified.

The libraries were made with immunoSEQ version 4 in survey mode. The protocol was immunoSEQ multiplex PCR, while the TCRdb copy is restricted to in-frame clones and leaves out a portion. The repertoire holds approximately 65,000 clones, about 81% seen once, with 1.5% to 2% in the top ten. The chain uses TRBV18 and TRBJ2-3; TRBD2 matches 14 bases. This clonotype was sampled from an adult man with HIV who was CMV-seropositive. Sample: CD4+ T cells sorted from PBMCs after roughly 18-hour stimulation, taken from a patient who received antiretroviral therapy. CDR3 loop: CASSSTSGGADTQYF. The CDR3 bases are TGTGCCAGCTCATCGACTAGCGGGGGGGCGGATACGCAGTATTTT.